This is a list of T cell receptor beta chains from one sample in a study of human T cells and chemical hapten exposure. TCRdb independently ran MiXCR on the RACE reads; one entry per CDR3 protein. The sample records roughly 380,000 distinct CDR3 sequences, 4.5% to 6% being singletons. Material: whole blood, obtained in connection with sensitization to the hapten diphenylcyclopropenone (DPC). The source is a woman between 50 and 59 years old with alopecia areata. Some clones in this sample may be carry-over from other donors' samples. The CDR3 runs from the conserved cysteine through the conserved F or W. A D gene is named only where the DNA matches it firmly. Only some rows state a clone size, as once, few, many or a class for expanded clones.

length: 16; size: many; J: TRBJ2-5; D: TRBD2; V: TRBV6-2/TRBV6-3; CDR3: CASSIGLAGGGKTQYF; DNA: TGTGCCAGCAGTATCGGACTAGCGGGTGGAGGGAAGACCCAGTACTTC
length: 15; size: many; J: TRBJ2-7; D: .; V: TRBV18; CDR3: CASSPRTAFSYEQYF; DNA: TGTGCCAGCTCACCCCGGACAGCCTTTTCCTACGAGCAGTACTTC
length: 15; size: .; J: TRBJ1-2; D: .; V: TRBV3-1; CDR3: CASSQFRLGSYGYTF; DNA: TGTGCCAGCAGCCAATTCAGGCTTGGGAGCTATGGCTACACCTTC
length: 13; size: .; J: TRBJ1-2; D: TRBD1; V: TRBV5-1; CDR3: CASIRGQGDSYTF; DNA: TGCGCCAGCATTCGGGGACAGGGAGATAGCTACACCTTC
length: 16; size: many; J: TRBJ2-5; D: .; V: TRBV4-3; CDR3: CASSQDWNSEEETQYF; DNA: TGCGCCAGCAGCCAAGATTGGAATAGCGAGGAAGAGACCCAGTACTTC
length: 14; size: many; J: TRBJ2-3; D: .; V: TRBV20-1; CDR3: CSARVDSRTDTQYF; DNA: TGCAGTGCTAGAGTGGACTCTCGGACAGATACGCAGTATTTT
length: 15; size: many; J: TRBJ1-3; D: TRBD1; V: TRBV4-1; CDR3: CASSQDRGPGNTIYF; DNA: TGCGCCAGCAGCCAAGACAGGGGGCCTGGAAACACCATATATTTT
length: 13; size: many; J: TRBJ2-7; D: .; V: TRBV28; CDR3: CASSSMDLNEQYF; DNA: TGTGCCAGCAGTTCCATGGACTTAAACGAGCAGTACTTC
length: 17; size: many; J: TRBJ1-1; D: TRBD1; V: TRBV28; CDR3: CASLSPGQRVMNTEAFF; DNA: TGTGCCAGTCTGTCTCCGGGACAGCGAGTCATGAACACTGAAGCTTTCTTT
length: 13; size: many; J: TRBJ2-1; D: TRBD2; V: TRBV10-3; CDR3: CAIRTSGDNEQFF; DNA: TGTGCCATCAGGACTAGCGGGGATAATGAGCAGTTCTTC
length: 15; size: few; J: TRBJ2-7; D: .; V: TRBV3-1; CDR3: CASSQGAGETYEQYF; DNA: TGTGCCAGCAGCCAAGGGGCAGGGGAGACCTACGAGCAGTACTTC
length: 16; size: many; J: TRBJ2-7; D: TRBD2; V: TRBV4-1; CDR3: CASSLTPGTSGDEQYF; DNA: TGCGCCAGCAGCCTCACGCCCGGGACTAGCGGGGACGAGCAGTACTTC
length: 16; size: .; J: TRBJ1-5; D: .; V: TRBV19; CDR3: CASSTIEKGSNQPQHF; DNA: TGTGCCAGTAGTACAATAGAGAAGGGTAGCAATCAGCCCCAGCATTTT
length: 16; size: many; J: TRBJ1-3; D: TRBD1; V: TRBV6-5; CDR3: CASSETGGASGNTIYF; DNA: TGTGCCAGCAGTGAGACAGGGGGCGCGTCGGGAAACACCATATATTTT
length: 16; size: .; J: TRBJ2-3; D: TRBD2; V: TRBV24-1; CDR3: CATSDLAGDNTDTQYF; DNA: TGTGCCACCAGTGATTTAGCGGGAGATAACACAGATACGCAGTATTTT
length: 13; size: few; J: TRBJ2-7; D: .; V: TRBV7-2; CDR3: CASSQTSGAEQYF; DNA: TGTGCCAGCAGCCAGACGTCCGGTGCCGAGCAGTACTTC
length: 15; size: few; J: TRBJ2-2; D: .; V: TRBV24-1; CDR3: CATSDPTVNTGELFF; DNA: TGTGCCACCAGTGATCCAACAGTGAACACCGGGGAGCTGTTTTTT
length: 14; size: many; J: TRBJ2-7; D: .; V: TRBV9; CDR3: CASSVAYGSYEQYF; DNA: TGTGCCAGCAGCGTAGCTTACGGCTCCTACGAGCAGTACTTC